Presented here are 27 T cell receptor beta chains from one specimen sequenced in a study of vaccination and CD4 T cells after COVID-19. These receptors have no known antigen. Treatment denoted: roughly ten-day PBMC culture with coronavirus spike peptide pools or control peptides (ViraFEST assay). Collection of the unexposed donor's CD4+ T cells took place before the COVID-19 pandemic (2011-2018). Cultured CD4+ T cell DNA underwent sequencing with the Oncomine TCR Beta short-read assay. TCRdb analysed the PCR reads with MiXCR anew, one entry per CDR3 protein. The sample yields about 7,300 distinct CDR3 sequences, 35% seen once. The specimen sequenced was CD4+ T cells from blood, cultured in vitro. These receptors were collected from a human donor in good health.

The table lists this clonotype with a few counts. The chain has TRBV6-1 and TRBJ2-1, with a possible D match to TRBD2 (5 bases). This CDR3 has 16 amino acids. Trimming took 5 bases from V and 0 from J, leaving 14 bases between them. CDR1 and CDR2 (germline): MNHNS, SASEGT. The CDR3 nucleotides are TGTGCCAGCAGTCGGACGGGTACTAGCTCCTACAATGAGCAGTTCTTC. This gives the protein CASSRTGTSSYNEQFF.

J is TRBJ2-5 and V is TRBV5-1; a possible D gene is TRBD1 (6 bases). Germline CDR1 and CDR2: SGHRS and YFSETQ. The CDR3 contains 15 residues. The V gene lost 1 base and the J gene lost 2 bases, with 12 bases spanning the gap. CDR3 in DNA: TGCGCCAGCAGCTTGACTGGACAGACTCAAGAGACCCAGTACTTC. Translated, it gives CASSLTGQTQETQYF.

In its sample, this clonotype was seen a few times. As DNA, the CDR3 is TGTGCCAGCAGTCAGTCCGACAAGACCTACGAGCAGTACTTC. Translation: CASSQSDKTYEQYF. This chain uses TRBV27 with TRBJ2-7, with D unresolved. CDR3 size: 14 residues. With 5 bases removed from V and 2 bases from J, the gap between germline ends came to 13 bases. Germline CDR1 is MNHEY and CDR2 is SMNVEV (reference sequence).

The gene calls are TRBV20-1 and TRBJ1-6, with 9 bases that match TRBD1. The germline V gene encodes CDR1 DFQATT and CDR2 SNEGSKA (reference sequence). The CDR3 length is 13 residues. J lost 7 bases, V lost 3 bases, and 1 base had no gene match. The CDR3 loop is CSASGTGNSPLHF. CDR3 bases: TGCAGTGCTAGTGGGACAGGGAATTCACCCCTCCACTTT.

This chain connects TRBV6-1 to TRBJ2-7; 7 bases map to TRBD1. J was trimmed by 3 bases and V by 6 bases; bases with no gene match: 11. CDR1 is MNHNS and CDR2 is SASEGT in the germline V gene. The CDR3 has 15 amino acids. CDR3 sequence (DNA): TGTGCCAGCAGCCTAAGTGAGGGGGCGAACTACGAGCAGTACTTC. Translated, it gives CASSLSEGANYEQYF.

The chain links TRBV29-1 to TRBJ2-3, with 10 bases matching TRBD2. Trimming cost V 4 bases and J 1 base; bases outside gene matches: 5. The germline V gene has CDR1 SQVTM and CDR2 ANQGSEA. The CDR3 is made up of 15 amino acids. In DNA, the CDR3 is TGCAGCGTTGCCGAGCGGGGGGGGGGCACAGATACGCAGTATTTT. It specifies CSVAERGGGTDTQYF.

This clonotype has only a few counts. The rearrangement links TRBV30 to TRBJ1-1; the D is unclear. Germline V lookup: CDR1 GTSNPN, CDR2 SVGIG (reference sequence). The germline V and J ends were trimmed by 2 bases and 0 bases, with 4 bases remaining between them. The CDR3 contains 12 residues. CDR3 sequence: CAWSRMNTEAFF. Here the CDR3 DNA reads TGTGCCTGGAGTAGAATGAACACTGAAGCTTTCTTT.

This chain links TRBV18 with TRBJ1-6; TRBD1 agrees at 8 bases. Germline V gene sequence: CDR1 KGHSH, CDR2 LQKENI. The CDR3 extends over 15 amino acids. V was pared by 2 bases and J by 9 bases, with 6 bases of the junction left unmatched. The CDR3 nucleotides are TGTGCCAGCTCACCAGGTTGGGACAGGTCTTCACCCCTCCACTTT. Its protein is CASSPGWDRSSPLHF. Filled out from reference TRBV18 and TRBJ1-6, the complete variable domain reads NAGVMQNPRHLVRRRGQEARLRCSPMKGHSHVYWYRQLPEEGLKFMVYLQKENIIDESGMPKERFSAEFPKEGPSILRIQQVVRGDSAAYFCASSPGWDRSSPLHFGNGTRLTVT.

The V and J genes are TRBV19 and TRBJ2-2, with 8 bases that match TRBD1. Unmatched junction bases numbered 4, after V lost 8 bases and J lost 5 bases. Looked up from germline, CDR1 is LNHDA and CDR2 is SQIVND (reference sequence). This CDR3 has 13 residues. This chain's CDR3 is CASSDRATGELFF. In DNA form, the CDR3 reads TGTGCCAGTTCGGACAGGGCTACCGGGGAGCTGTTTTTT.

The rearrangement joins TRBV6-5 to TRBJ2-7; 7 bases are shared with TRBD1. The V gene's germline CDR1 is MNHEY and CDR2 SVGAGI. Trimming at V came to 0 bases and at J to 1 base, leaving 6 bases not matched to a gene. The CDR3 contains 16 residues. Here the CDR3 DNA reads TGTGCCAGCAGTTACTCAGGGACAGCACTGTCCTACGAGCAGTACTTC. Translation: CASSYSGTALSYEQYF.

The rearrangement links TRBV24-1 to TRBJ2-3; 7 nucleotides match TRBD2. CDR3 length: 13 amino acids. Trimming cost V 4 bases and J 6 bases; bases outside gene matches: 3. Germline-derived CDR1 and CDR2 are KGHDR and SFDVKD. The CDR3 DNA reads TGTGCCACCAGTGACCTGGGGGGGGATACGCAGTATTTT. As protein: CATSDLGGDTQYF.

This clonotype was observed a few times. A junction end diverges from the germline sequence, so it may reflect a read error. The J gene is TRBJ2-1, the V gene TRBV6-4, with 10 bases aligning to TRBD2. The CDR3 spans 17 residues. The germline gives CDR1 MRHNA, CDR2 SNTAGT. The DNA of the CDR3 is TGTGCCAGCAGTGACTCGGCGAGCGGGGGGGATTACATTGAGCAGTTCTTC. Its protein product is CASSDSASGGDYIEQFF.

The chain carries TRBV6-1 and TRBJ2-1; TRBD1 might be the D (6 bases). V was pared by 6 bases and J by 10 bases, with 16 bases between. The CDR3 spans 13 residues. Germline CDR1 reads MNHNS; CDR2 reads SASEGT. The CDR3 DNA reads TGTGCCAGCAGGATCGACCGAAGGGGGGAGCAGTTCTTC. Its protein product is CASRIDRRGEQFF.

This clonotype occurred a few times. The chain carries TRBV27 and TRBJ1-2, with D uncertain. Deletions cut 2 bases from V and 8 bases from J, with 12 bases between. In germline, CDR1 is MNHEY, CDR2 SMNVEV (reference sequence). The length of the CDR3 is 13 residues. CDR3 sequence (DNA): TGTGCCAGCAGTTTAAACCCCCTAGGAGGCTACACCTTC. Translation: CASSLNPLGGYTF.

V gene TRBV11-3 combines with J gene TRBJ2-5; 12 positions match TRBD2. Germline V gene data show CDR1 as SGHNT and CDR2 as YENEEA. This CDR3 has 15 residues. V lost 5 bases, J lost 6 bases, and 7 bases stayed unmatched. The CDR3 DNA reads as TGTGCCAGCAGCCCGACTAGCGGGGGTTGGAAGACCCAGTACTTC. Encoded protein: CASSPTSGGWKTQYF.

The chain carries TRBV7-9 and TRBJ2-1, with 7 bases aligning to TRBD1. The germline CDR1 and CDR2 sequences are SEHNR and FQNEAQ (reference sequence). The CDR3 sequence is 16 residues long. J lost 8 bases, V lost 2 bases, and 12 bases had no gene match. The CDR3, as DNA: TGTGCCAGCAGCTTAATGCTGACAGGGCTCTTCGATGAGCAGTTCTTC. It encodes CASSLMLTGLFDEQFF.

The V call is TRBV7-3, the J call TRBJ2-1; TRBD2 agrees at 8 bases. The CDR3 totals 17 residues. The J segment lost 8 bases and the V segment lost 3 bases, leaving 15 bases of the junction unmatched. The germline V gene has CDR1 SGHTA and CDR2 FQGTGA. The DNA for the CDR3 is TGTGCCAGCAGCTTCCTCCCCTCGGGGGGGCGGGGGGATGAGCAGTTCTTC. Encoded protein: CASSFLPSGGRGDEQFF. The full variable domain, completed using reference TRBV7-3 and TRBJ2-1, is GAGVSQTPSNKVTEKGKYVELRCDPISGHTALYWYRQSLGQGPEFLIYFQGTGAADDSGLPNDRFFAVRPEGSVSTLKIQRTERGDSAVYLCASSFLPSGGRGDEQFFGPGTRLTVL.

This clonotype was counted between two and nine times. V is TRBV28 and J is TRBJ1-1; D ambiguous. The V end was cut by 8 bases, the J end by 1 base, with 5 bases between. Germline CDR1 reads MDHEN; CDR2 reads SYDVKM. The CDR3 extends over 11 amino acids. This CDR3 is CASEGNTEAFF. The CDR3 bases are TGTGCCAGCGAAGGGAACACTGAAGCTTTCTTT. Full variable domain (outside the CDR3, taken from reference TRBV28 and TRBJ1-1): DVKVTQSSRYLVKRTGEKVFLECVQDMDHENMFWYRQDPGLGLRLIYFSYDVKMKEKGDIPEGYSVSREKKERFSLILESASTNQTSMYLCASEGNTEAFFGQGTRLTVV.

This clonotype occurred a few times. The chain is built from TRBV29-1 and TRBJ1-2; possible D gene TRBD1, 6 bases. The length of the CDR3 is 11 residues. Germline V gives CDR1 SQVTM, CDR2 ANQGSEA. V was shortened by 7 bases and J by 8 bases, with 14 bases between the two germline ends. The CDR3 spells CSASEGGGYTF. The CDR3 nucleotides are TGCAGCGCCTCCGAAGGGGGAGGCTACACCTTC.

This clonotype qualifies as medium-sized. The V gene is TRBV20-1, the J gene TRBJ1-6; D is undetermined. In germline, CDR1 is DFQATT, CDR2 SNEGSKA (reference sequence). V was clipped by 3 bases and J by 7 bases, with 13 bases between them. The CDR3 length is 14 residues. Here the CDR3 DNA reads TGCAGTGCTAGGGGCTCCCCTTGGAATTCACCCCTCCACTTT. Its translation is CSARGSPWNSPLHF.

This clonotype is labeled medium-sized. The V gene is TRBV6-1, the J gene TRBJ1-4; 8 nucleotides agree with TRBD1. Germline assignment: CDR1 MNHNS and CDR2 SASEGT. V lost 4 bases, J lost 8 bases, and 0 bases stayed unmatched. The CDR3 is 12 residues long. The CDR3 DNA follows: TGTGCCAGCAGTGCAGGGGGCGAAAAACTGTTTTTT. Translated, it gives CASSAGGEKLFF.

The rearrangement joins TRBV15 to TRBJ2-7, with D possibly matching TRBD1 (5 bases). V was shortened by 5 bases and J by 4 bases, with 12 bases between the two germline ends. The CDR3 is 13 amino acids. The germline V gene encodes CDR1 LNHNV and CDR2 YYDKDF (reference sequence). CDR3 region: CATSSRGEYEQYF. Here the CDR3 DNA reads TGTGCCACCAGCTCAAGGGGCGAATACGAGCAGTACTTC.

This clonotype was counted only a few times. The chain joins TRBV15 to TRBJ1-2; no definite D call. With 8 bases removed from V and 3 bases from J, the gap between germline ends came to 16 bases. Germline CDR1 reads LNHNV; CDR2 reads YYDKDF (reference sequence). There are 14 residues in the CDR3. The CDR3 here is CATSEVGSHYGYTF. The CDR3 nucleotides read TGTGCCACCTCTGAGGTGGGCAGTCACTATGGCTACACCTTC.

This rearrangement joins TRBV6-1 to TRBJ1-1, with 10 bases aligning to TRBD1. The length of the CDR3 is 15 residues. Germline V gene data show CDR1 as MNHNS and CDR2 as SASEGT. Germline trimming cut 5 bases from V and 5 bases from J; bases unmatched to any gene: 8. The CDR3 DNA is TGTGCCAGCAGTCGGGACAGGGGAAAGGTAACTGAAGCTTTCTTT. Amino acid sequence: CASSRDRGKVTEAFF.

This clonotype is labeled as medium-sized. The V gene is TRBV6-4, the J gene TRBJ2-3; D remains ambiguous. The CDR3 runs to 13 residues. Germline V lookup: CDR1 MRHNA, CDR2 SNTAGT. Trimming removed 4 bases at V and 0 bases at J, with 5 bases between. In DNA, the CDR3 is TGTGCCAGCAGTGCGGGTAGCACAGATACGCAGTATTTT. Encoded protein: CASSAGSTDTQYF.

The J gene is TRBJ1-1, the V gene TRBV7-2; D remains ambiguous. The CDR3 is 11 residues long. The V gene lost 2 bases and the J gene lost 11 bases, with 9 bases spanning the gap. The V gene's germline CDR1 is SGHTA and CDR2 FQGNSA. CDR3 nucleotide sequence: TGTGCCAGCAGCTTATGGAGGACGGCTTTCTTT. Its translation is CASSLWRTAFF.

V is TRBV20-1 and J is TRBJ2-7, with D possibly being TRBD1 (5 bases). The CDR3 runs to 11 residues. Trimming shortened V by 6 bases and J by 10 bases, and 16 bases separated the two germline ends. Germline loops: CDR1 DFQATT, CDR2 SNEGSKA (reference sequence). The CDR3 reads CSAGPPRVQYF. In DNA form, the CDR3 reads TGCAGTGCGGGGCCCCCGAGAGTACAGTACTTC.